This T cell receptor beta chain originates from a study of shared clonotypes between healthy human individuals. Sequencing used immunoSEQ multiplex PCR; TCRdb keeps in-frame clones, though not all of them. The data contain over a million clones, approximately 97% of them singletons. A word on this clone: Its antigen remains unidentified.

Findings of the study overall: Clonotype sharing among donors, it was expected, would be affected by sequencing depth.

V gave up 3 bases and J gave up 4 bases, with 14 bases separating them. The CDR3 loop spans 14 amino acids. Germline V gene lookup returns CDR1 SGHKS and CDR2 YYEKEE (reference sequence). The receptor was derived from a young man in good health. The V gene is TRBV5-5, the J gene TRBJ2-7; D is uncertain. The sample consisted of naive CD4+ T cells sorted from blood. Documented subset: CD45RA+ positively selected. CDR3 protein: CASSSGRLPYEQYF. DNA for the CDR3: TGTGCCAGCAGCTCTGGAAGGCTCCCGTACGAGCAGTACTTC.